The T cell receptor (beta chain) described here comes from a study of response to subunit inactivated influenza vaccine. This CDR3 is 16 amino acids long. Germline assignment: CDR1 KGHSH and CDR2 LQKENI. Deletions cut 4 bases from V and 1 base from J, with 14 bases between. Via MiXCR, TCRdb re-called the RT-PCR reads, giving one row per CDR3 protein. The data contain roughly 650,000 distinct CDR3 sequences, around 15% of them singletons. The sample consisted of PBMCs from blood, taken less than 15 days before vaccination. This TCR was sampled from a man aged 45-60 years who received an inactivated influenza vaccine. The chain has TRBV18 and TRBJ2-1; D is tentatively TRBD1 or TRBD2 (5 bases each). The CDR3 coding sequence is TGTGCCAGCTCACGTTTGGGGGAAGGTTCCTACAATGAGCAGTTCTTC. This gives the protein CASSRLGEGSYNEQFF.